The text below deals with one T cell receptor beta chain. As yet, its antigen is unknown. Both 60 Vbeta primers and 13 Jbeta primers went into the PCR. Here immunoSEQ multiplex PCR was the method, and the copy in TCRdb shows in-frame clones only, minus some. The table shows approximately 150,000 clones, with approximately 83% occurring only once. This sample was taken from a study of cytomegalovirus exposure and HLA in healthy donors. For the study at large: Researchers found that approximately 85% of 398 genotyped donors fell within the Caucasian-associated ancestry cluster. Study-wide points: TCR beta V segments were, for the most part, productive about 87% or about 30% of the time in an earlier analysis. Later analysis suggested most CMV-associated TCR beta chains were HLA-restricted.

The CDR3 is 13 amino acids. CDR1 and CDR2 from the germline V gene are SNHLY and FYNNEI. The junction had 4 bases not matched to a gene; V was cut back by 7 bases and J by 5 bases. Donors in the study were healthy people who gave bone marrow. The clonotype was recovered from a woman between 40 and 50 years old in good health and CMV-seronegative. Sequences were obtained from PBMCs. This rearrangement joins TRBV2 to TRBJ2-7; 11 bases align to TRBD1. The CDR3 region has the DNA TGTGCCAGCAACCGGGACAGGGGGGACGAGCAGTACTTC. This sequence encodes CASNRDRGDEQYF.